The 30 T cell receptor beta chains below were found in one sample sequenced in a study of T cell repertoires in cytomegalovirus infection. For these TCRs, the target antigens are not known. TCRdb processed the reads anew with MiXCR; each CDR3 protein has one entry. The data hold hundreds of thousands of distinct CDR3 sequences, with roughly 36% observed a single time. Sequenced here: cultured PBMCs, sampled from culture after CMV antigen stimulation. The source of these receptors is a human donor in good health (CMV status not recorded). Some clones in this sample may be carry-over from other donors' samples.

In its sample, this clonotype was seen many times. This rearrangement joins TRBV6-1 to TRBJ1-1; TRBD1 agrees at 7 bases. The CDR3 runs 11 residues. From germline, CDR1 is MNHNS and CDR2 SASEGT. V dropped 7 bases and J dropped 7; count of bases not matched to a gene: 3. The CDR3 here is CASKRGLEAFF. For the CDR3, the DNA is TGTGCCAGCAAGAGGGGGCTTGAAGCTTTCTTT.

The CDR3: CASRGTSDRSWHF. CDR3 nucleotide sequence: TGTGCCAGCAGGGGAACTTCGGACCGCTCATGGCATTTT. The chain is built from TRBV28 and TRBJ1-5; D ambiguous. V lost 6 bases, J lost 15 bases, and 21 bases lay in between. The CDR3 is 13 residues long. CDR1 and CDR2 (germline): MDHEN, SYDVKM.

This sequence joins TRBV12-3 or TRBV12-4 and TRBJ1-1; possibly TRBD1 for D (5 bases). Trimming took 6 bases from V and 7 from J, leaving 24 bases between them. The CDR3 runs to 16 residues. CDR3 loop: CASRPSGENSGGEAFF. Written as DNA, the CDR3 is TGTGCCAGCAGGCCATCGGGCGAAAACTCCGGGGGTGAAGCTTTCTTT.

This chain connects TRBV19 to TRBJ2-1, with TRBD2 identical over 7 bases. The CDR3 has 14 amino acids. V was pared by 5 bases and J by 9 bases, with 10 bases of the junction left unmatched. Germline CDR1 LNHDA, CDR2 SQIVND (reference sequence). For the CDR3, the DNA is TGTGCCAGTAGTTACCCGGGGGGTGGGAGTGAGCAGTTCTTC. Translating gives CASSYPGGGSEQFF.

This clonotype was found a few times. CDR3 DNA: TGTGCCAGCAGTGATTTCTCTACAGGGGTTGGTGAAAAACTGTTTTTT. Its translation: CASSDFSTGVGEKLFF. This chain joins TRBV6-1 and TRBJ1-4, with TRBD1 matching 7 bases. Trimming cost V 3 bases and J 7 bases; bases outside gene matches: 11. The CDR3 spans 16 residues. In germline, CDR1 is MNHNS, CDR2 SASEGT.

This clonotype was observed a handful of times. This rearrangement joins TRBV19 to TRBJ2-1; 7 bases match TRBD2. CDR3 length equals 16 residues. V gave up 5 bases and J gave up 6 bases; unmatched junction bases: 13. Germline CDR1 is LNHDA and CDR2 is SQIVND (reference sequence). The CDR3 DNA reads as TGTGCCAGTAGTCCTAGAGGGCTAGAGCGGGGCAATGAGCAGTTCTTC. It specifies CASSPRGLERGNEQFF.

Notes on this clonotype: The junction differs from germline at one of its ends, possibly a read error. The chain employs TRBV7-2 and TRBJ2-7; 7 bases line up with TRBD1. Germline V gives CDR1 SGHTA, CDR2 FQGNSA. The CDR3 length is 16 residues. The CDR3 spells CASSLASGTVGYEQYF. The CDR3 DNA is TGTGCCAGCAGCCTAGCCTCCGGGACAGTCGGTTACGAGCAGTACTTC.

This clonotype was picked up a small number of times. The chain is built from TRBV10-3 and TRBJ2-1; D gene ambiguous. This CDR3 contains 13 residues. In germline, CDR1 is ENHRY, CDR2 SYGVKD. V lost 6 bases, J lost 0 bases, and 6 bases lay in between. This CDR3 is CAISQVSYNEQFF. The CDR3 bases are TGTGCCATCAGCCAGGTCTCCTACAATGAGCAGTTCTTC.

The chain carries TRBV6-1 and TRBJ2-7; D may be TRBD2 (5 bases). The CDR3 loop spans 16 amino acids. Germline CDR1 MNHNS, CDR2 SASEGT. Trimming took 8 bases from V and 2 from J, leaving 22 bases between them. The DNA of the CDR3 is TGTGCCAGCGTGGCGTCCATCCTGGGAGAGGCCTACGAGCAGTACTTC. Its protein is CASVASILGEAYEQYF.

The rearrangement links TRBV5-1 to TRBJ2-3; D possibly corresponds to TRBD2 (7 bases). Trimming pared 4 bases from V and 4 bases from J, leaving 19 bases between. The CDR3 runs to 16 residues. Looked up from germline, CDR1 is SGHRS and CDR2 is YFSETQ. CDR3 DNA: TGCGCCAGCAGCCCCTTTTCCGGGGGGCCAGCAGATACGCAGTATTTT. Translated: CASSPFSGGPADTQYF.

The rearrangement uses TRBV12-3 or TRBV12-4 and TRBJ1-2; TRBD1 agrees at 7 bases. V lost 4 bases to trimming and J lost 0 bases; unmatched junction nucleotides: 8. The CDR3 has 16 residues. DNA of the CDR3: TGTGCCAGCAGTTATCAGGGGGGAAGGGCTAACTATGGCTACACCTTC. It is translated as CASSYQGGRANYGYTF.

This chain joins TRBV5-4 and TRBJ1-4; D call uncertain. This CDR3 spans 13 amino acids. Trimming removed 0 bases at V and 8 bases at J, with 8 bases between. Germline V CDR1 and CDR2: SGHNT, YYREEE (reference sequence). CDR3 protein: CASSLEVQEKLFF. The CDR3 coding sequence is TGTGCCAGCAGCTTGGAGGTCCAGGAAAAACTGTTTTTT.

The chain has TRBV5-6 and TRBJ2-2, with 12 bases fitting TRBD2. The V and J ends lost 6 bases and 4 bases, in that order; junction bases with no gene match: 7. This CDR3 comprises 16 residues. The germline gives CDR1 SGHDT, CDR2 YYEEEE. CDR3 bases: TGTGCCAGCAACCCGCTAGCGGGGGGGCCCACCGGGGAGCTGTTTTTT. Encoded protein: CASNPLAGGPTGELFF.

V gene TRBV12-3 or TRBV12-4 combines with J gene TRBJ2-7, with D perhaps being TRBD1 or TRBD2 (6 bases each). V dropped 2 bases and J dropped 6 bases, with 11 bases sitting between them. There are 13 residues in the CDR3. CDR3 coding DNA: TGTGCCAGCAGTTTATTGGGGGGCTCCGAGCAGTACTTC. It yields the protein CASSLLGGSEQYF.

This clonotype showed up just a few times. The gene calls are TRBV7-6 and TRBJ2-3; D not certain. The CDR3 is 11 amino acids. From germline, CDR1 is SGHVS and CDR2 FNYEAQ. Between the trimmed V and J ends, which lost 5 bases and 9 bases, there was a span of 9 bases. The CDR3 sequence is CASSQTETQYF. The DNA of the CDR3 is TGTGCCAGCAGCCAGACTGAGACGCAGTATTTT.

This clonotype occurred many times. The chain is built from TRBV7-8 and TRBJ1-6; TRBD1 aligns across 10 bases. This CDR3 contains 16 residues. Trimming removed 6 bases from V and 11 bases from J; junction bases left unmatched: 13. Germline V gene sequence: CDR1 SGHVS, CDR2 FQNEAQ. Here the CDR3 reads CASSRGQGVSSAPLHF. CDR3 nucleotides: TGTGCCAGCAGTCGCGGACAGGGGGTATCGAGTGCACCCCTCCACTTT.

J is TRBJ2-3 and V is TRBV7-9, with D hard to call. Between the trimmed V and J ends, which lost 1 base and 4 bases, there was a span of 18 bases. Looked up from germline, CDR1 is SEHNR and CDR2 is FQNEAQ (reference sequence). The CDR3 spans 17 residues. The CDR3, as DNA: TGTGCCAGCAGCTTAGTGTTGGCCTCCCAATTGCCAGATACGCAGTATTTT. This translates into CASSLVLASQLPDTQYF.

This clonotype was seen a few times. The V call is TRBV7-6, the J call TRBJ2-3; TRBD1 aligns across 12 bases. The CDR3 extends over 15 amino acids. In germline, CDR1 is SGHVS, CDR2 FNYEAQ. The J segment lost 8 bases and the V segment lost 4 bases, leaving 7 bases of the junction unmatched. The CDR3, as DNA: TGTGCCAGCAGCTCTCCGGGACAGGGGGCGTTTACGCAGTATTTT. This gives the protein CASSSPGQGAFTQYF.

The rearrangement uses TRBV7-2 and TRBJ2-4; 13 bases match TRBD2. Losses at the gene ends were 3 bases for V and 3 bases for J; bases not matched to a gene: 5. Germline CDR1 SGHTA, CDR2 FQGNSA. There are 17 residues in the CDR3. This CDR3 reads CASSFKLAGGDKNIQYF. The CDR3 coding sequence is TGTGCCAGCAGCTTCAAACTAGCGGGGGGGGACAAAAACATTCAGTACTTC.

Only a few counts were recorded for this clonotype. The gene calls are TRBV14 and TRBJ1-1; D uncertain. The CDR3 extends over 14 amino acids. Trimming left V 1 base short and J 2 bases short, with 8 bases between. Germline-derived CDR1 and CDR2 are SGHDN and FVKESK. This CDR3 is CASSQVVGNTEAFF. CDR3 coding DNA: TGTGCCAGCAGCCAAGTGGTCGGAAACACTGAAGCTTTCTTT. Full variable domain (missing parts from reference TRBV14 and TRBJ1-1): EAGVTQFPSHSVIEKGQTVTLRCDPISGHDNLYWYRRVMGKEIKFLLHFVKESKQDESGMPNNRFLAERTGGTYSTLKVQPAELEDSGVYFCASSQVVGNTEAFFGQGTRLTVV.

This clonotype was seen at least ten times. The chain couples TRBV7-2 to TRBJ1-4; a weak D match, TRBD1 (6 bases). The CDR3 runs to 12 residues. CDR1 is SGHTA and CDR2 is FQGNSA in the germline V gene. Trimming took 4 bases from V and 15 from J, leaving 15 bases between them. Written as DNA, the CDR3 is TGTGCCAGCAGCTCGCGGGCAGGACAGTTGTTTTTT. Translated: CASSSRAGQLFF.

This chain joins TRBV3-1 and TRBJ1-2; TRBD1 might be the D (5 bases). The CDR3 runs to 13 residues. V was cut by 4 bases and J by 5 bases, with 11 bases left in between. Germline CDR1 LGHDT, CDR2 YNNKEL (reference sequence). The CDR3 region has the DNA TGTGCCAGCAGCCCGGGACGCTATTATGGCTACACCTTC. It codes for CASSPGRYYGYTF.

The chain recombines TRBV9 with TRBJ1-1, with no clear D. Germline CDR1 reads SGDLS; CDR2 reads YYNGEE. Trimming pared 4 bases from V and 0 bases from J, leaving 19 bases between. This CDR3 is 17 amino acids long. The CDR3, as DNA: TGTGCCAGCAGCCCTCCTAGGGAAGGAGTATTGAACACTGAAGCTTTCTTT. Its translation: CASSPPREGVLNTEAFF.

V gene TRBV11-2 combines with J gene TRBJ2-1, with D hard to call. The CDR3 loop spans 17 amino acids. Trimming removed 3 bases at V and 0 bases at J, with 15 bases between. Germline loops: CDR1 SGHAT, CDR2 FQNNGV. The DNA for the CDR3 is TGTGCCAGCAGCTTTGACTCGGACGGTTACTCCTACAATGAGCAGTTCTTC. Translated: CASSFDSDGYSYNEQFF. Looking up the rest from reference TRBV11-2 and TRBJ2-1 gives the full variable domain: EAGVAQSPRYKIIEKRQSVAFWCNPISGHATLYWYQQILGQGPKLLIQFQNNGVVDDSQLPKDRFSAERLKGVDSTLKIQPAKLEDSAVYLCASSFDSDGYSYNEQFFGPGTRLTVL.

J is TRBJ2-7 and V is TRBV15, with D perhaps matching TRBD1 (5 bases). V lost 3 bases, J lost 2 bases, and 14 bases lay in between. The germline gives CDR1 LNHNV, CDR2 YYDKDF (reference sequence). The CDR3 is made up of 15 amino acids. The CDR3 region is CATSRAVEGAYEQYF. CDR3 coding DNA: TGTGCCACCAGCAGGGCCGTGGAAGGGGCCTACGAGCAGTACTTC.

At least ten counts were recorded for this clonotype. This chain joins TRBV18 and TRBJ1-5; D not resolved. The CDR3 totals 12 residues. Deletions cut 8 bases from V and 7 bases from J, with 12 bases between. The germline CDR1 and CDR2 sequences are KGHSH and LQKENI. The CDR3 loop reads CASSPGSQPQHF. In DNA form, the CDR3 reads TGTGCCAGCAGCCCGGGGAGCCAGCCCCAGCATTTT.

This rearrangement joins TRBV2 to TRBJ1-2; TRBD1 might be the D (5 bases). The V end lost 11 bases, the J end lost 0 bases, and 10 bases lay between the germline ends. The germline CDR1 and CDR2 sequences are SNHLY and FYNNEI. CDR3 length: 12 amino acids. CDR3 region: CAGGTANYGYTF. In DNA form, the CDR3 reads TGTGCCGGAGGGACGGCTAACTATGGCTACACCTTC.

The V gene is TRBV20-1, the J gene TRBJ2-7; D remains unclear. From germline, CDR1 is DFQATT and CDR2 SNEGSKA (reference sequence). There are 13 residues in the CDR3. Trimming removed 6 bases at V and 1 base at J, with 13 bases between. The CDR3 DNA reads as TGCAGTGCCCGAAAGGGCGGATCCTACGAGCAGTACTTC. Amino acids: CSARKGGSYEQYF.

This clonotype showed up just once. The genes are TRBV5-3 and TRBJ2-5, with 12 bases fitting TRBD1. TRBV5-3 is given ORF status, its function remaining uncertain. The CDR3 runs to 14 residues. Trimming removed 8 bases from V and 5 bases from J; junction bases left unmatched: 7. CDR3 DNA: TGTGCCAGCACCCGGGACAGGGGGCCGGAGACCCAGTACTTC. Its translation is CASTRDRGPETQYF.

This clonotype was seen a handful of times. The chain uses TRBV7-2 and TRBJ2-7, with D unresolved. This CDR3 spans 13 amino acids. V shed 2 bases and J shed 3 bases, with 8 bases lying between them. The germline CDR1 and CDR2 sequences are SGHTA and FQGNSA. CDR3 coding DNA: TGTGCCAGCAGCTTAAGTCGGAACTACGAGCAGTACTTC. Residues: CASSLSRNYEQYF.